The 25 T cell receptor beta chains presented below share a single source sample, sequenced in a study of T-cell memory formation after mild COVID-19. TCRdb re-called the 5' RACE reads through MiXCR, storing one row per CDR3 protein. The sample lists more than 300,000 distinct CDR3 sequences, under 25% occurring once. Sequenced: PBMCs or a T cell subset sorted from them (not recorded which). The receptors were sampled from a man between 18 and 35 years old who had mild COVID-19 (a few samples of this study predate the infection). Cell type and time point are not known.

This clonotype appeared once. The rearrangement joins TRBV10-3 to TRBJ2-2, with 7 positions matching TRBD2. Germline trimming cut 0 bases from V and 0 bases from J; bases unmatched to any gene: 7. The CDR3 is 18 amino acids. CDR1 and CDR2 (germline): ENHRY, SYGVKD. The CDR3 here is CAISESRGLAANTGELFF. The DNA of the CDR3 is TGTGCCATCAGTGAGTCGCGAGGCCTAGCGGCGAACACCGGGGAGCTGTTTTTT.

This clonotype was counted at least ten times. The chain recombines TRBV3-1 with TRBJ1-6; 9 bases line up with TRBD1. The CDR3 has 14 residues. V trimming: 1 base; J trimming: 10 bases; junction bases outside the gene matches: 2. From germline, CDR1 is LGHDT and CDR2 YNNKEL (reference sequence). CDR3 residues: CASSQGTGESPLHF. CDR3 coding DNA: TGTGCCAGCAGCCAAGGGACAGGGGAATCACCCCTCCACTTT.

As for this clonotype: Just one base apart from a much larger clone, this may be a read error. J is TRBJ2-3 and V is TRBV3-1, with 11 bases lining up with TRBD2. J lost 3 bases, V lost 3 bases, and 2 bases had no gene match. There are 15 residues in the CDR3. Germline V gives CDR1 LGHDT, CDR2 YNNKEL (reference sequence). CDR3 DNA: TGTGCCAGCAGCCACGGGACTAGCGGAACAGATACGCAGTATTTT. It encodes CASSHGTSGTDTQYF.

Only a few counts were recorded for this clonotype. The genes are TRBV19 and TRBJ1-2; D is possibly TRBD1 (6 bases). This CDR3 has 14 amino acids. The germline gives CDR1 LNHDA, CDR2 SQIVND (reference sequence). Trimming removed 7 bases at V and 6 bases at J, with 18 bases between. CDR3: CASTKGGIFHGYTF. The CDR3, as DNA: TGTGCCAGTACGAAAGGGGGTATCTTTCATGGCTACACCTTC.

In DNA, the CDR3 is TGTGCCAGCAGCTTTGCGGGGGGAGGGAAAGCTTTCTTT. Translation: CASSFAGGGKAFF. The chain employs TRBV12-1 and TRBJ1-1. TRBV12-1 constitutes a pseudogene. The CDR3 spans 13 residues.

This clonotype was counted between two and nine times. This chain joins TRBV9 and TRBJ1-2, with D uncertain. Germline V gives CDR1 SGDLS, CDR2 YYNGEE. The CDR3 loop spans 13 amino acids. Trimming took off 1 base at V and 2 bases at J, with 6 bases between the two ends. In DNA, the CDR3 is TGTGCCAGCAGCGTAAACAGCAACTATGGCTACACCTTC. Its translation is CASSVNSNYGYTF.

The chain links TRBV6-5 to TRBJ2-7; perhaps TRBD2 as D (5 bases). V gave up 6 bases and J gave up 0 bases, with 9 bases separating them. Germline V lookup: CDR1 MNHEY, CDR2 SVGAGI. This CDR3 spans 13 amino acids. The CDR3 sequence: CASRRASSYEQYF. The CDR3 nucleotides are TGTGCCAGCAGGCGGGCCAGCTCCTACGAGCAGTACTTC.

For the CDR3, the DNA is TGCAGCGCCACCCTAGCAGGAGGAGAGACCCAGTACTTC. Its translation: CSATLAGGETQYF. The chain links TRBV29-1 to TRBJ2-5; maybe TRBD2 (5 bases). Trimming stripped 7 bases from V and 4 bases from J, with 16 bases between. This CDR3 contains 13 residues. Germline loops: CDR1 SQVTM, CDR2 ANQGSEA.

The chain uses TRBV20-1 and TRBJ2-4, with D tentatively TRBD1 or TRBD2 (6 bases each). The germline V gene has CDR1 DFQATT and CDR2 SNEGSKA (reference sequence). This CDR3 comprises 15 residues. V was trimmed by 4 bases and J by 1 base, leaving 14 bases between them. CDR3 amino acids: CSAIRGAGAKNIQYF. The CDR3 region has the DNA TGCAGTGCTATCAGGGGCGCGGGGGCCAAAAACATTCAGTACTTC.

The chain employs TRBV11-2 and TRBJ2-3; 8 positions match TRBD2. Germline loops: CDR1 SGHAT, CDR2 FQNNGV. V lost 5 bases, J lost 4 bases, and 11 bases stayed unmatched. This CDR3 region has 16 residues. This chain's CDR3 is CASSQIAGRVADTQYF. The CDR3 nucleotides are TGTGCCAGCAGCCAGATAGCGGGGCGGGTCGCAGATACGCAGTATTTT.

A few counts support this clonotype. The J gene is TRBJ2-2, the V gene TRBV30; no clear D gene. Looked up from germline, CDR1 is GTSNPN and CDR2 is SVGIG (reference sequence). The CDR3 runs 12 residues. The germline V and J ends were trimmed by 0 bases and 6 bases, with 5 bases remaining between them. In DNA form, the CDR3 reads TGTGCCTGGAGTGTGGGGTCCGGGGAGCTGTTTTTT. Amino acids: CAWSVGSGELFF.

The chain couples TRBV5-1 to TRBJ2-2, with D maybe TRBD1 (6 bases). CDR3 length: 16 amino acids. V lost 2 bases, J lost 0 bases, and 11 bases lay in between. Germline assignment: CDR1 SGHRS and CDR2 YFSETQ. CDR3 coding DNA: TGCGCCAGCAGCTTCTACAGGGACGCGAACACCGGGGAGCTGTTTTTT. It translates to CASSFYRDANTGELFF.

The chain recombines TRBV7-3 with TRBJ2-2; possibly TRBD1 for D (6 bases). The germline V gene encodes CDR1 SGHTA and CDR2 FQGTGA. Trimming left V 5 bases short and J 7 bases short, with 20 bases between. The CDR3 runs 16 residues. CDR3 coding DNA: TGTGCCAGCAGCCCCCTTGGCATCCAGGGGATCGGGGAGCTGTTTTTT. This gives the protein CASSPLGIQGIGELFF.

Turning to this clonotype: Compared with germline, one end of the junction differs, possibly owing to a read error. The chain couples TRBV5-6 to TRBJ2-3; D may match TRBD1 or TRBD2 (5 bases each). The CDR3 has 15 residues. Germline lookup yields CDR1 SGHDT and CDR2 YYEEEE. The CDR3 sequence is CASSFGAGTTDAQYF. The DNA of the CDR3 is TGTGCCAGCAGCTTTGGAGCAGGGACCACAGATGCGCAGTATTTT.

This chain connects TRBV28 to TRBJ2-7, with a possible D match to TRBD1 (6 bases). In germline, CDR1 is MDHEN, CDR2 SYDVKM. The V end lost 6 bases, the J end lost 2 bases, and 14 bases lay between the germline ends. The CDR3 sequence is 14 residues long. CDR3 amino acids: CASSSNRVAYEQYV. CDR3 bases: TGTGCCAGCAGCTCCAACAGGGTAGCCTACGAGCAGTACGTC.

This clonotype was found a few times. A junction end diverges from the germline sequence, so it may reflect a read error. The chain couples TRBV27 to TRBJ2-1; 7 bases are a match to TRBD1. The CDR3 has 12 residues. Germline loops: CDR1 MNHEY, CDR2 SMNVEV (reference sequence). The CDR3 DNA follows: TGTGCCAGCAGTTTGGGGATAACAGGGGAGATCTTC. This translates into CASSLGITGEIF.

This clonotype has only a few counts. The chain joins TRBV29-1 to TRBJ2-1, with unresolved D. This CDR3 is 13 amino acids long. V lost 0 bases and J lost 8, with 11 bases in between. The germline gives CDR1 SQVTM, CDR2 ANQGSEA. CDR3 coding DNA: TGCAGCGTTGAAGATCGATACATCCATGAGCAGTTCTTC. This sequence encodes CSVEDRYIHEQFF.

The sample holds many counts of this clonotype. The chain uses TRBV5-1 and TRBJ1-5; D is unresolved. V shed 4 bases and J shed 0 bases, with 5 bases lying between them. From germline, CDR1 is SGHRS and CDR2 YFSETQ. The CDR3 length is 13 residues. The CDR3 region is CASSRSSNQPQHF. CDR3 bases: TGCGCCAGCAGCCGGAGTAGCAATCAGCCCCAGCATTTT.

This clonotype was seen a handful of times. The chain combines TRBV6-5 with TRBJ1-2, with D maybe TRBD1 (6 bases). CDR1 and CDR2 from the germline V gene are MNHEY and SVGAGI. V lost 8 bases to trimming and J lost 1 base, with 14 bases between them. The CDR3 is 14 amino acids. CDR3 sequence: CASRLGGHNYGYTF. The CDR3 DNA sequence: TGTGCCAGCCGGCTTGGGGGGCATAACTATGGCTACACCTTC.

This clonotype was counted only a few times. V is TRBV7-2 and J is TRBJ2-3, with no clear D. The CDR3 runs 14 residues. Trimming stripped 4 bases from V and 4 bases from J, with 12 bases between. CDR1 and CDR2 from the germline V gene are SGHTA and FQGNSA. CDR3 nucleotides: TGTGCCAGCAGCTCTCCTTACGTGGCAGATACGCAGTATTTT. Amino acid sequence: CASSSPYVADTQYF. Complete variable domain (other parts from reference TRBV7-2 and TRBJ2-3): GAGVSQSPSNKVTEKGKDVELRCDPISGHTALYWYRQSLGQGLEFLIYFQGNSAPDKSGLPSDRFSAERTGGSVSTLTIQRTQQEDSAVYLCASSSPYVADTQYFGPGTRLTVL.

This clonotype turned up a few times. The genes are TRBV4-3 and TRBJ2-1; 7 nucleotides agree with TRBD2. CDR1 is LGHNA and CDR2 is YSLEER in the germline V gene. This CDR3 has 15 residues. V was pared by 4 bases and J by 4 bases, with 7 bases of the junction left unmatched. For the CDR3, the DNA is TGCGCCAGCAGCCCCGGACTAGATCCTTACAATGAGCAGTTCTTC. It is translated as CASSPGLDPYNEQFF.

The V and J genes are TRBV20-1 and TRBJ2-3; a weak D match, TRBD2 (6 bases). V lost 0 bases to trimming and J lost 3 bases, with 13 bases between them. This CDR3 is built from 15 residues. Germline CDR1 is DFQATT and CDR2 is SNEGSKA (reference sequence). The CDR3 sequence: CSARDRRRGTDTQYF. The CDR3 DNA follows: TGCAGTGCTAGAGATAGGAGACGGGGGACAGATACGCAGTATTTT.

DNA for the CDR3: TGTGCCAGCAGCCAAGGTGGGTGGGCGCAGTATTTT. Its translation: CASSQGGWAQYF. The genes are TRBV4-2 and TRBJ2-3; no reliable D call. Germline CDR1 reads LGHNA; CDR2 reads YNFKEQ. Trimming left V 1 base short and J 10 bases short, with 9 bases between. The CDR3 consists of 12 residues.

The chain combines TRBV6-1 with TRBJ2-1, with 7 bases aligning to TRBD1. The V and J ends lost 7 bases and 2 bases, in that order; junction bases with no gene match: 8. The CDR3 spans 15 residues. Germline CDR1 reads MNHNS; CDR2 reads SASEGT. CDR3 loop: CASTEEDRPYNEQFF. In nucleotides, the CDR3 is TGTGCCAGCACCGAAGAGGACAGGCCCTACAATGAGCAGTTCTTC.

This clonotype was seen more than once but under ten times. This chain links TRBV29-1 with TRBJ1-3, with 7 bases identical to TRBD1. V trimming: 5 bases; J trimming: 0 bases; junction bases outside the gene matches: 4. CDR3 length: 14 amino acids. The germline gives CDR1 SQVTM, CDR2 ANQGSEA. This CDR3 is CSVWTGVSGNTIYF. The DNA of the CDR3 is TGCAGCGTTTGGACAGGCGTCTCTGGAAACACCATATATTTT.